The rows below give T cell receptor beta chains drawn from one sample of a study of shared clonotypes between healthy human individuals. Sequencing was performed with immunoSEQ multiplex PCR; in TCRdb, only in-frame clones are kept and a portion is missing. The sample holds 1.5 million to 2.5 million clones; over 85% are singletons and the top ten take 0.9% to 1.5%. Sequenced input: naive CD8+ T cells sorted from blood. The receptor source for this set is a man between 18 and 35 years old in good health. CDR3s include the opening cysteine and the closing phenylalanine or tryptophan. A D gene is named only where the DNA matches it firmly. A clone size is listed for some rows: how often the clone was seen (once, few, many), or a class if it is expanded.

clone size: .; J gene: TRBJ2-6; V gene: TRBV4-1; D gene: .; CDR3 DNA: TGCGCCAGCAGCCAACTTGCTGGGGCCAACGTCCTGACTTTC; CDR3 protein: CASSQLAGANVLTF
clone size: .; J gene: TRBJ2-7; V gene: TRBV27; D gene: .; CDR3 DNA: TGTGCCAGCAGTATAGCGGGACAGGGCGACTACGAGCAGTACTTC; CDR3 protein: CASSIAGQGDYEQYF
clone size: .; J gene: TRBJ2-1; V gene: TRBV10-2; D gene: TRBD2; CDR3 DNA: TGCGCCAGCATCCCCAGGACTAGCGTACCCTACAATGAGCAGTTCTTC; CDR3 protein: CASIPRTSVPYNEQFF
clone size: .; J gene: TRBJ2-5; V gene: TRBV13; D gene: TRBD2; CDR3 DNA: TGTGCCAGCAGCTTAAGCCGACTAGCCCTATCCCAAGAGACCCAGTACTTC; CDR3 protein: CASSLSRLALSQETQYF
clone size: .; J gene: TRBJ2-5; V gene: TRBV7-9; D gene: .; CDR3 DNA: TGTGCCAGCAGCTTAGCGAACACTCCAGGCCAGTACTTC; CDR3 protein: CASSLANTPGQYF
clone size: once; J gene: TRBJ2-3; V gene: TRBV9; D gene: TRBD2; CDR3 DNA: TGTGCCAGCAGCGTAGGTTTGCGGACTAGCGGGAGAGAAGCAGTCTTCACAGATACGCAGTATTTT; CDR3 protein: CASSVGLRTSGREAVFTDTQYF
clone size: few; J gene: TRBJ1-2; V gene: TRBV29-1; D gene: .; CDR3 DNA: TGCAGCGTTGAAGGCGAGAACTATGGCTACACCTTC; CDR3 protein: CSVEGENYGYTF
clone size: .; J gene: TRBJ2-5; V gene: TRBV5-6; D gene: TRBD2; CDR3 DNA: TGTGCCAGCAGCTTGGTGTTCAGCGGGAGAGGGGAAGAGACCCAGTACTTC; CDR3 protein: CASSLVFSGRGEETQYF
clone size: .; J gene: TRBJ2-1; V gene: TRBV6-4; D gene: TRBD1; CDR3 DNA: TGTGCCAGCAGTTTCGGGACAGGGGGTGGAAATGAGCAGTTCTTC; CDR3 protein: CASSFGTGGGNEQFF
clone size: .; J gene: TRBJ2-5; V gene: TRBV7-2; D gene: .; CDR3 DNA: TGTGCCAGCAGCTTAGTTCTGCGAGAGACCCAGTACTTC; CDR3 protein: CASSLVLRETQYF
clone size: .; J gene: TRBJ2-1; V gene: TRBV29-1; D gene: .; CDR3 DNA: TGCAGCGACGGCTACAATGAGCAGTTCTTC; CDR3 protein: CSDGYNEQFF
clone size: once; J gene: TRBJ1-5; V gene: TRBV4-1; D gene: TRBD1; CDR3 DNA: TGCGCCAGCAGCCCCCAAAGCGGGACAGGGGGCTGGGGCAATCAGCCCCAGCATTTT; CDR3 protein: CASSPQSGTGGWGNQPQHF